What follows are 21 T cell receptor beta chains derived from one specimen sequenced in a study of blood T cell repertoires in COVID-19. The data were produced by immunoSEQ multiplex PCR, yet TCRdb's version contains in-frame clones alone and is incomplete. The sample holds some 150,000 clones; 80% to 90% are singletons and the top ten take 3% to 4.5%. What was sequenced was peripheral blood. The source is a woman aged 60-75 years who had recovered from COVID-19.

DNA for the CDR3: TGCAGCATCCGGGGACAATTCGGCTATGGCTACACCTTC. Protein product: CSIRGQFGYGYTF. The chain has TRBV29-1 and TRBJ1-2; weak D call: TRBD1 (6 bases). The germline CDR1 and CDR2 sequences are SQVTM and ANQGSEA. V was pared by 8 bases and J by 4 bases, with 17 bases between. This CDR3 comprises 13 residues.

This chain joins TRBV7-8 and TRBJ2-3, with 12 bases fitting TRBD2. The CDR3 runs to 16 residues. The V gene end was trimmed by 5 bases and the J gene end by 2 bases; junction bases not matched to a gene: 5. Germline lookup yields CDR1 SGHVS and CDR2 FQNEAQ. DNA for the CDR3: TGTGCCAGCAGCGTTCTAGCGGGGGGGATCACAGATACGCAGTATTTT. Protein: CASSVLAGGITDTQYF.

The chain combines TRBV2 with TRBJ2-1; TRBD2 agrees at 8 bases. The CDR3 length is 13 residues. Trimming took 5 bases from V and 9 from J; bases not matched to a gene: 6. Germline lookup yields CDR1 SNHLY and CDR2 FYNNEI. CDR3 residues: CASSSNGGGEQFF. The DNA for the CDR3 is TGTGCCAGCAGTTCCAACGGGGGGGGTGAGCAGTTCTTC.

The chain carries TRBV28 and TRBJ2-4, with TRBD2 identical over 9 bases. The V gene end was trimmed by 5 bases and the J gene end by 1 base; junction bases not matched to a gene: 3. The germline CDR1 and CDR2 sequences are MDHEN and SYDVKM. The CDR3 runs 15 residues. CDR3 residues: CASSAGGQAKNIQYF. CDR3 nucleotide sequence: TGTGCCAGCAGTGCGGGGGGGCAGGCCAAAAACATTCAGTACTTC.

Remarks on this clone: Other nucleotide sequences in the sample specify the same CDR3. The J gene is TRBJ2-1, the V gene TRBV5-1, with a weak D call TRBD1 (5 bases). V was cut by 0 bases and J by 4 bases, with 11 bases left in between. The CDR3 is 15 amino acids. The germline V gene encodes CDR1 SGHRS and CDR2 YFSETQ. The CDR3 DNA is TGCGCCAGCAGCTTGGGGCAGGGATCGTACAATGAGCAGTTCTTC. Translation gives CASSLGQGSYNEQFF.

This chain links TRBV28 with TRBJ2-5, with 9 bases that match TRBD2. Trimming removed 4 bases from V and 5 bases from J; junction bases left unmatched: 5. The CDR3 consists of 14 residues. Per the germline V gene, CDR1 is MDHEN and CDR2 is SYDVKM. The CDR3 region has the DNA TGTGCCAGCAGTTCAACGGGACTAGCTGAGACCCAGTACTTC. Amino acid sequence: CASSSTGLAETQYF.

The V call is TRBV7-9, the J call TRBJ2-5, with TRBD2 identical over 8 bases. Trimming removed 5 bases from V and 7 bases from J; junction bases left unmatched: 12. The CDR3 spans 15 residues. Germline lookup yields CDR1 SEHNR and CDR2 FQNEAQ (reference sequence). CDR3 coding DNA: TGTGCCAGCAGCCCCCGGGGGGGCGACCGTGGGACCCAGTACTTC. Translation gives CASSPRGGDRGTQYF.

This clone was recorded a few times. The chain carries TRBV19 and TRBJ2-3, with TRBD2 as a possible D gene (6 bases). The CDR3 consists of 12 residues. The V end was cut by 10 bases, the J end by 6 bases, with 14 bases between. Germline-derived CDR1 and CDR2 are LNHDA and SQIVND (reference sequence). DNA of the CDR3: TGTGCCACTCAGGGCGGGGTGGATACGCAGTATTTT. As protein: CATQGGVDTQYF.

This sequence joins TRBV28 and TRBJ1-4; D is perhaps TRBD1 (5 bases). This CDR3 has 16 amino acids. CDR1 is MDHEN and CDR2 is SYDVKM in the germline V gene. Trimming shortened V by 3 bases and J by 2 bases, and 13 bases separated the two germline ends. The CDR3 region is CASSFWGGSTNEKLFF. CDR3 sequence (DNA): TGTGCCAGCAGTTTTTGGGGGGGGTCTACTAATGAAAAACTGTTTTTT.

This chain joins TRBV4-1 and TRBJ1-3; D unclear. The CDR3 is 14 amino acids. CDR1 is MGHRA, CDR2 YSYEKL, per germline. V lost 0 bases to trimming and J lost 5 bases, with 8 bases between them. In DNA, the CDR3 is TGCGCCAGCAGCCAAGATGGAGGAAGAAACACCATATATTTT. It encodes CASSQDGGRNTIYF.

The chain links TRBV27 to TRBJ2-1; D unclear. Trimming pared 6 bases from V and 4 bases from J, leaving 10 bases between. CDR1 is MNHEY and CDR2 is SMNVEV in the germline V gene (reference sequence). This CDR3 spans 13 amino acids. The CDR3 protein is CASSKEVYNEQFF. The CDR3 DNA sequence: TGTGCCAGCAGCAAAGAGGTTTACAATGAGCAGTTCTTC.

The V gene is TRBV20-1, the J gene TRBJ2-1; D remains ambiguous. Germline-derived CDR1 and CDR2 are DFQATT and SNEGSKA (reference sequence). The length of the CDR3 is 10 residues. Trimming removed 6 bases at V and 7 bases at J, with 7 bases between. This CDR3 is CSAAQNEQFF. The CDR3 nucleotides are TGCAGTGCCGCTCAGAATGAGCAGTTCTTC.

The CDR3 loop reads CASSQDYGGGATDTQYF. The CDR3 DNA reads as TGTGCCAGCAGCCAAGATTATGGCGGGGGGGCAACAGATACGCAGTATTTT. The chain links TRBV4-2 to TRBJ2-3, with 9 bases that match TRBD2. The germline CDR1 and CDR2 sequences are LGHNA and YNFKEQ. The junction had 7 bases not matched to a gene; V was cut back by 0 bases and J by 3 bases. The CDR3 loop spans 17 amino acids.

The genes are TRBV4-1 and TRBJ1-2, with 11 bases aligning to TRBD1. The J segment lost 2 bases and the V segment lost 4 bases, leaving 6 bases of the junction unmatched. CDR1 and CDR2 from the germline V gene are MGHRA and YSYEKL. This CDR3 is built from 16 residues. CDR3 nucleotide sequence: TGCGCCAGCAGCCCGCTACGGGACAGGGGGAACTATGGCTACACCTTC. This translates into CASSPLRDRGNYGYTF.

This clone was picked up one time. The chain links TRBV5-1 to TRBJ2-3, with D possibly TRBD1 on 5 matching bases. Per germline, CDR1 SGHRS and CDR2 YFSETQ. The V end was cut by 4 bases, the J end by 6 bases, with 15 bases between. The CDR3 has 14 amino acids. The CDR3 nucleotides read TGCGCCAGCAGCCTTGGAATAGGGGCCGATACGCAGTATTTT. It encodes CASSLGIGADTQYF.

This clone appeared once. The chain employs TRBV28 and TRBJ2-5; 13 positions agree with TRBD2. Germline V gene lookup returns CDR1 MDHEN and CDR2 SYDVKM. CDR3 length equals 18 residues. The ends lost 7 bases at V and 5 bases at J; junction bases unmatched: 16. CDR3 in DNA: TGTGCCAGCACTCTATCTGGGACTAGCGGGGTGAGGGGGGAGACCCAGTACTTC. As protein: CASTLSGTSGVRGETQYF.

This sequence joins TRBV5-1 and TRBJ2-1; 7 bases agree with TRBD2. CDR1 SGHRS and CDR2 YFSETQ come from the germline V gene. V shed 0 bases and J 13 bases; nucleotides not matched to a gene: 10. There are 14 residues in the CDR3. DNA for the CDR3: TGCGCCAGCAGCTTGGCCAGGACTAGTGTTCTCCAGTTCTTC. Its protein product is CASSLARTSVLQFF. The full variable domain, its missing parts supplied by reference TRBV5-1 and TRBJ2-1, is KAGVTQTPRYLIKTRGQQVTLSCSPISGHRSVSWYQQTPGQGLQFLFEYFSETQRNKGNFPGRFSGRQFSNSRSEMNVSTLELGDSALYLCASSLARTSVLQFFGPGTRLTVL.

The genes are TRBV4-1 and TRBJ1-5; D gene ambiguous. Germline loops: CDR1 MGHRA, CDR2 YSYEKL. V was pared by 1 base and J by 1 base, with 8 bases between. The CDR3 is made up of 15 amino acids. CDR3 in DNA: TGCGCCAGCAGCCAAGGAGATTGGAGCAATCAGCCCCAGCATTTT. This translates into CASSQGDWSNQPQHF.

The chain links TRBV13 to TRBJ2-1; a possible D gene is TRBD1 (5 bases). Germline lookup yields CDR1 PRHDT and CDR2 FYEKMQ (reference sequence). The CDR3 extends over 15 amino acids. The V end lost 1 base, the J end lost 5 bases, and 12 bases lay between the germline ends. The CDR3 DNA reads TGTGCCAGCAGCTTAGTTGGGGCCCGGGACAATGAGCAGTTCTTC. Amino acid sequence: CASSLVGARDNEQFF.

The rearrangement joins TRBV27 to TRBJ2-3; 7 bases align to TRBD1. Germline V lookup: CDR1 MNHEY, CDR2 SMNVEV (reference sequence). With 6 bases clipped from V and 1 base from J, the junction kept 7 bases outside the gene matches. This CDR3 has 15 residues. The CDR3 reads CASRYRGVGTDTQYF. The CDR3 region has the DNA TGTGCCAGCAGATACAGGGGAGTTGGCACAGATACGCAGTATTTT.

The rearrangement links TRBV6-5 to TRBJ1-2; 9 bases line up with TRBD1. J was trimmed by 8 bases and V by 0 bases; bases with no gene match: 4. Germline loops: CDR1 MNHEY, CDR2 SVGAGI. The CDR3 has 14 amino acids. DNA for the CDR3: TGTGCCAGCAGTTACTCACAGGGGGCTGAGGGCTACACCTTC. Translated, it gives CASSYSQGAEGYTF.